This TCR beta chain was captured in a study of beta chain features in type 1 diabetes. About the research overall: Patients looked much like healthy donors when it came to age, gender and cell yields. Study-wide results and caveats: Possibly, sequencing cDNA over-represented cells that had high TCR expression levels.

In regard to this clone: Its antigen is still unknown.

Expressed TCRB transcripts were sequenced after all isolated RNA was converted to cDNA. Assay: immunoSEQ multiplex PCR; the TCRdb copy retains only in-frame clones and omits some. The sample gives roughly 400,000 clones, approximately 15% of which show up once; approximately 0.02% is in the top ten. Based on CD45RO/CCR7/CD25/CD127/CD95/CD27, CD4+ regulatory, stem cell-like memory, naive and central memory cells were sorted. The CDR3 is 14 amino acids. Looked up from germline, CDR1 is SGDLS and CDR2 is YYNGEE. V was pared by 0 bases and J by 0 bases, with 6 bases between. The chain employs TRBV9 and TRBJ2-5; weak D call: TRBD2 (5 bases). Sequenced sample: naive CD4+ T cells from blood. The TCR originated in a woman between 18 and 30 years old in good health. The CDR3 is CASSVAGYQETQYF. Written as DNA, the CDR3 is TGTGCCAGCAGCGTAGCGGGGTACCAAGAGACCCAGTACTTC.